This T cell receptor (beta chain) was documented in a study of T cell responses to AZD1222 COVID-19 vaccine. V lost 0 bases, J lost 1 base, and 10 bases lay in between. The CDR3 contains 15 residues. Germline values: CDR1 SGHDT, CDR2 YYEEEE. Whole-study results and caveats: Breadth and depth of Spike-specific TCRs rose after two AZD1222 doses.

In the case of this clone: Its antigen is not identified.

Clones were read by immunoSEQ multiplex PCR, and TCRdb kept only the in-frame ones, dropping some. The sample shows about 72,000 clones, roughly 85% of them seen only once. The chain couples TRBV5-6 to TRBJ1-1; tentatively, D is TRBD1 (6 bases). The material sequenced was peripheral blood, taken on day 0 of AZD1222 vaccination. This TCR came from an adult in good health. This CDR3 reads CASSLAGQPNTEAFF. CDR3 DNA: TGTGCCAGCAGCTTGGCCGGACAGCCGAACACTGAAGCTTTCTTT. The full variable domain, with the rest looked up from reference TRBV5-6 and TRBJ1-1, is DAGVTQSPTHLIKTRGQQVTLRCSPKSGHDTVSWYQQALGQGPQFIFQYYEEEERQRGNFPDRFSGHQFPNYSSELNVNALLLGDSALYLCASSLAGQPNTEAFFGQGTRLTVV.